The next 27 T cell receptor beta chains were all read from a single sample in a study of TIL therapy for anti-PD-1-resistant metastatic lung cancer (dated by TCRdb to the early 2020s). The immunoSEQ v3 hsTCRB kit was used to amplify TCR beta CDR3 regions from genomic DNA through bias-controlled multiplex PCR. In its TCRdb copy, this immuneACCESS table keeps in-frame sequences only and misses some clones. Where compared with another copy, unresolved V genes explain less than half of these, and the others have no known cause. Recorded for this sample are approximately 60,000 clones; less than 85% of them occurred a single time. 1.5% to 2% of the sample is in the top ten clones. The sample's time point, from its label and the paper: pre-treatment sample, taken before nivolumab and TIL therapy. The input for sequencing was blood, taken at baseline. These receptors came from a person between 25 and 80 years old with non-small cell lung cancer.

The table lists this clone with a few counts. The V gene is TRBV28, the J gene TRBJ1-3; D not resolved. CDR3 size: 15 residues. With 2 bases removed from V and 2 bases from J, the gap between germline ends came to 10 bases. The germline CDR1 and CDR2 sequences are MDHEN and SYDVKM. DNA for the CDR3: TGTGCCAGCAGTTTAGGGCCAGGCGCTGGAAACACCATATATTTT. This sequence encodes CASSLGPGAGNTIYF.

The sample holds a few counts of this clone. The rearrangement links TRBV6-6 to TRBJ1-1, with no clear D. The V gene lost 2 bases and the J gene lost 7 bases, with 8 bases spanning the gap. The germline gives CDR1 MNHNY, CDR2 SVGAGI (reference sequence). The CDR3 runs to 12 residues. CDR3 loop: CASSYEVNEAFF. CDR3 coding DNA: TGTGCCAGCAGTTACGAGGTTAATGAAGCTTTCTTT.

The chain employs TRBV7-2 and TRBJ1-1; D unclear. Germline V CDR1 and CDR2: SGHTA, FQGNSA. This CDR3 is 13 amino acids long. Deletions cut 1 base from V and 9 bases from J, with 12 bases between. The CDR3 nucleotides read TGTGCCAGCAGCTTAGGGTGGAGGATGAAAGCTTTCTTT. It specifies CASSLGWRMKAFF.

This rearrangement joins TRBV7-8 to TRBJ1-5; 9 positions agree with TRBD1. Germline-derived CDR1 and CDR2 are SGHVS and FQNEAQ. Germline trimming cut 5 bases from V and 3 bases from J; bases unmatched to any gene: 8. CDR3 length: 16 amino acids. The CDR3 nucleotides read TGTGCCAGCAGCCTGGGGGACAGGGTTCCCAATCAGCCCCAGCATTTT. Protein sequence: CASSLGDRVPNQPQHF.

CDR3 nucleotides: TGTGCCAGCAGCTTCGGGGTCGGTGGCTACACCTTC. It translates to CASSFGVGGYTF. V is TRBV7-9 and J is TRBJ1-2; D is undetermined. V gave up 3 bases and J gave up 7 bases, with 9 bases separating them. Germline CDR1 reads SEHNR; CDR2 reads FQNEAQ (reference sequence). The CDR3 consists of 12 residues.

This clone appeared once. The gene calls are TRBV5-1 and TRBJ1-2, with 11 bases fitting TRBD1. The CDR3 has 16 residues. The V segment lost 4 bases and the J segment 6 bases; nucleotides outside the gene matches: 11. Germline-derived CDR1 and CDR2 are SGHRS and YFSETQ. The CDR3 bases are TGCGCCAGCAGCCTAACCGGGACAGGGGGTATGGATGGCTACACCTTC. Protein: CASSLTGTGGMDGYTF.

V is TRBV28 and J is TRBJ2-5; TRBD2 might be the D (6 bases). The germline V gene encodes CDR1 MDHEN and CDR2 SYDVKM. The CDR3 has 13 amino acids. The germline V and J ends were trimmed by 3 bases and 4 bases, with 9 bases remaining between them. The CDR3 region has the DNA TGTGCCAGCAGTTTGGAGGGCGGAGAGACCCAGTACTTC. Protein product: CASSLEGGETQYF.

This chain uses TRBV27 with TRBJ1-2; D call uncertain. The CDR3 contains 16 residues. The ends were cut back, 3 bases at V and 0 bases at J, with 14 bases in the middle. Germline CDR1 and CDR2: MNHEY and SMNVEV (reference sequence). The CDR3 loop is CASSLAGLGANYGYTF. The CDR3, as DNA: TGTGCCAGCAGTTTGGCGGGGTTGGGAGCTAACTATGGCTACACCTTC.

The J gene is TRBJ2-7, the V gene TRBV29-1, with TRBD1 matching over 9 bases. The CDR3 is 14 amino acids. Germline V gene sequence: CDR1 SQVTM, CDR2 ANQGSEA. V lost 5 bases to trimming and J lost 7 bases; unmatched junction nucleotides: 12. This chain's CDR3 is CSVIQGAKRGEQYF. The DNA for the CDR3 is TGCAGCGTTATACAGGGGGCGAAACGGGGAGAGCAGTACTTC.

The rearrangement joins TRBV7-2 to TRBJ1-5; 10 bases are a match to TRBD1. This CDR3 spans 15 amino acids. V dropped 5 bases and J dropped 5; count of bases not matched to a gene: 6. The germline gives CDR1 SGHTA, CDR2 FQGNSA. DNA for the CDR3: TGTGCCAGCAGCATTTGGGGGACAGGGGATCAGCCCCAGCATTTT. It encodes CASSIWGTGDQPQHF.

This chain links TRBV29-1 with TRBJ1-5; 9 bases fit TRBD1. V was clipped by 7 bases and J by 6 bases; unmatched bases: 7. Germline values: CDR1 SQVTM, CDR2 ANQGSEA. The CDR3 covers 13 residues. The CDR3 is CSARDRDGQPQHF. CDR3 DNA: TGCAGCGCCCGGGACAGGGACGGTCAGCCCCAGCATTTT.

This clone has just a few counts. The chain employs TRBV7-2 and TRBJ2-5; D possibly uses TRBD1 or TRBD2 (5 bases each). Looked up from germline, CDR1 is SGHTA and CDR2 is FQGNSA. With 6 bases removed from V and 4 bases from J, the gap between germline ends came to 9 bases. The CDR3 contains 12 residues. CDR3: CASSMGVETQYF. CDR3 DNA: TGTGCCAGCAGTATGGGGGTAGAGACCCAGTACTTC.

The rearrangement uses TRBV13 and TRBJ1-2; no clear D gene. V was trimmed by 4 bases and J by 0 bases, leaving 9 bases between them. The CDR3 length is 14 residues. Germline CDR1 is PRHDT and CDR2 is FYEKMQ (reference sequence). The CDR3 bases are TGTGCCAGCAGCTACCAGGTCGCTAACTATGGCTACACCTTC. This codes for CASSYQVANYGYTF.

This rearrangement joins TRBV11-2 to TRBJ1-1; possible D gene TRBD1, 6 bases. CDR3 length: 17 amino acids. Trimming removed 4 bases at V and 0 bases at J, with 18 bases between. The V gene's germline CDR1 is SGHAT and CDR2 FQNNGV. Written as DNA, the CDR3 is TGTGCCAGCAGCTCCAGGGACACTGAATATATGAACACTGAAGCTTTCTTT. Amino acids: CASSSRDTEYMNTEAFF.

This clone showed up just a few times. The chain is built from TRBV7-9 and TRBJ1-5; D is uncertain. CDR1 SEHNR and CDR2 FQNEAQ come from the germline V gene (reference sequence). This CDR3 region has 16 residues. V dropped 3 bases and J dropped 3 bases, with 15 bases sitting between them. The CDR3 nucleotides are TGTGCCAGCAGCTTGGAGGGAATAAGGGACAATCAGCCCCAGCATTTT. It is translated as CASSLEGIRDNQPQHF. Combining the CDR3 with reference TRBV7-9 and TRBJ1-5 gives the whole variable domain DTGVSQNPRHKITKRGQNVTFRCDPISEHNRLYWYRQTLGQGPEFLTYFQNEAQLEKSRLLSDRFSAERPKGSFSTLEIQRTEQGDSAMYLCASSLEGIRDNQPQHFGDGTRLSIL.

V is TRBV21-1 and J is TRBJ1-2; the D call in the table, TRBD1, was not verified against the DNA. TRBV21-1 is tagged as a pseudogene. The CDR3 has 14 residues. CDR3 sequence (DNA): TGTGCCAGCAGCGAGGACAGGGGGCAAGGTGGCTACACCTTC. Translation gives CASSEDRGQGGYTF.

The CDR3 nucleotides are TGTGCCAGCAGCCAACTACCAGGGGGTAAAACAGATACGCAGTATTTT. As protein: CASSQLPGGKTDTQYF. This chain connects TRBV14 to TRBJ2-3; 7 nucleotides line up with TRBD1. There are 16 residues in the CDR3. V was clipped by 2 bases and J by 3 bases; unmatched bases: 8. CDR1 SGHDN and CDR2 FVKESK come from the germline V gene.

This chain connects TRBV6-5 to TRBJ2-7; D uncertain. Germline V CDR1 and CDR2: MNHEY, SVGAGI. The CDR3 spans 13 residues. Trimming took 4 bases from V and 1 from J, leaving 8 bases between them. The CDR3 reads CASSSPLSYEQYF. Written as DNA, the CDR3 is TGTGCCAGCAGTTCCCCCCTTTCCTACGAGCAGTACTTC.

This chain joins TRBV4-1 and TRBJ2-1; 12 bases are a match to TRBD2. The J segment lost 6 bases and the V segment lost 1 base, leaving 4 bases of the junction unmatched. The CDR3 has 16 residues. CDR1 is MGHRA and CDR2 is YSYEKL in the germline V gene. CDR3 amino acids: CASSQAPSGGANEQFF. CDR3 coding DNA: TGCGCCAGCAGCCAAGCACCTAGCGGGGGGGCCAATGAGCAGTTCTTC.

CDR3 region: CASSEGLQGEHF. DNA for the CDR3: TGTGCCAGCAGTGAAGGGCTACAGGGAGAGCATTTT. This rearrangement joins TRBV2 to TRBJ1-5; the D gene is possibly TRBD1 (6 bases). V was pared by 1 base and J by 14 bases, with 12 bases between. Looked up from germline, CDR1 is SNHLY and CDR2 is FYNNEI. This CDR3 has 12 residues. The variable domain in full, with the rest retrieved from reference TRBV2 and TRBJ1-5, is EPEVTQTPSHQVTQMGQEVILRCVPISNHLYFYWYRQILGQKVEFLVSFYNNEISEKSEIFDDQFSVERPDGSNFTLKIRSTKLEDSAMYFCASSEGLQGEHFGDGTRLSIL.

This clone appeared once. The J gene is TRBJ1-4, the V gene TRBV15; D gene unclear. The CDR3 consists of 15 residues. Germline lookup yields CDR1 LNHNV and CDR2 YYDKDF (reference sequence). The V end lost 1 base, the J end lost 3 bases, and 9 bases lay between the germline ends. Here the CDR3 reads CATSRGGFANEKLFF. CDR3 DNA sequence: TGTGCCACCAGCAGAGGGGGATTTGCTAATGAAAAACTGTTTTTT.

On this clone itself: The sample carries other DNA sequences with the same CDR3. The rearrangement links TRBV10-2 to TRBJ2-5; D gene uncertain. Trimming shortened V by 2 bases and J by 3 bases, and 7 bases separated the two germline ends. Germline V gives CDR1 WSHSY, CDR2 SAAADI. This CDR3 contains 13 residues. In DNA form, the CDR3 reads TGCGCCAGCAGTGAGCAGGAGAAAGAGACCCAGTACTTC. Amino acid sequence: CASSEQEKETQYF.

CDR3: CASSQGFSGQGYEQYF. In nucleotides, the CDR3 is TGTGCCAGCAGCCAAGGATTTTCAGGACAGGGGTACGAGCAGTACTTC. The chain is built from TRBV14 and TRBJ2-7, with TRBD1 identical over 9 bases. The CDR3 consists of 16 residues. Germline CDR1 reads SGHDN; CDR2 reads FVKESK. Unmatched junction bases numbered 8, after V lost 1 base and J lost 4 bases.

The gene calls are TRBV4-3 and TRBJ2-7; 9 bases are shared with TRBD1. Losses at the gene ends were 4 bases for V and 5 bases for J; bases not matched to a gene: 12. Germline values: CDR1 LGHNA, CDR2 YSLEER. The length of the CDR3 is 16 residues. The CDR3 is CASSPIGGTGLHEQYF. As DNA, the CDR3 is TGCGCCAGCAGCCCCATCGGGGGGACAGGGCTGCACGAGCAGTACTTC.

V gene TRBV28 combines with J gene TRBJ1-1; D gene unclear. The CDR3 extends over 18 amino acids. Germline assignment: CDR1 MDHEN and CDR2 SYDVKM. With 1 base removed from V and 8 bases from J, the gap between germline ends came to 26 bases. The CDR3 reads CASSLFFVPWVPVKEAFF. The CDR3 nucleotides are TGTGCCAGCAGTTTATTTTTCGTCCCATGGGTACCAGTGAAAGAAGCTTTCTTT.

The V and J genes are TRBV11-2 and TRBJ1-4, with a tentative D call TRBD1 (5 bases). V lost 2 bases, J lost 7 bases, and 11 bases lay in between. CDR3 length: 14 amino acids. Germline CDR1 SGHAT, CDR2 FQNNGV. The CDR3 reads CASSLSRVSEKLFF. The CDR3, as DNA: TGTGCCAGCAGCTTATCCAGGGTTTCTGAAAAACTGTTTTTT. The variable domain in full, with the rest retrieved from reference TRBV11-2 and TRBJ1-4, is EAGVAQSPRYKIIEKRQSVAFWCNPISGHATLYWYQQILGQGPKLLIQFQNNGVVDDSQLPKDRFSAERLKGVDSTLKIQPAKLEDSAVYLCASSLSRVSEKLFFGSGTQLSVL.

This clone was detected only once. The J gene is TRBJ2-7, the V gene TRBV5-1; tentatively, D is TRBD1 (6 bases). The ends were cut back, 1 base at V and 0 bases at J, with 14 bases in the middle. This CDR3 is built from 16 residues. Germline loops: CDR1 SGHRS, CDR2 YFSETQ. The CDR3 region is CASSLTPGQSSYEQYF. CDR3 nucleotides: TGCGCCAGCAGCTTGACACCGGGACAAAGCTCCTACGAGCAGTACTTC.